The 17 T cell receptor beta chains listed next were all sequenced from one sample in a study of identical twins. TCRdb processed the 5' RACE reads anew with MiXCR; each CDR3 protein has one entry. The sample includes roughly 280,000 distinct CDR3 sequences, more than 8% seen only once; the top ten take 6% to 8.5%. This sample was also put to use in a study of yellow fever vaccine responses in identical twins.

Sequencing input: CD8+ T cells sorted from blood. The source of these receptors is a woman aged 18-30 years in good health.

This clonotype appeared many times. The V call is TRBV7-2, the J call TRBJ2-7, with 10 bases fitting TRBD1. V trimming: 10 bases; J trimming: 2 bases; junction bases outside the gene matches: 8. Germline V lookup: CDR1 SGHTA, CDR2 FQGNSA. The CDR3 has 14 amino acids. CDR3 sequence: CATDTGQGPYEQYF. CDR3 in DNA: TGTGCCACCGACACGGGACAGGGGCCCTACGAGCAGTACTTC.

The chain is built from TRBV6-4 and TRBJ2-3; 8 bases match TRBD1. J lost 0 bases, V lost 9 bases, and 8 bases had no gene match. Germline V gives CDR1 MRHNA, CDR2 SNTAGT. The CDR3 is 15 amino acids. The CDR3 DNA is TGTGCCAGTGGACAGGGAAGTTTTAGCACAGATACGCAGTATTTT. This gives the protein CASGQGSFSTDTQYF.

Only a few counts were recorded for this clonotype. The chain employs TRBV9 and TRBJ2-1; possibly TRBD2 for D (6 bases). Per the germline V gene, CDR1 is SGDLS and CDR2 is YYNGEE. V shed 4 bases and J shed 4 bases, with 18 bases lying between them. The CDR3 is 16 amino acids. CDR3: CASSPRRGREYNEQFF. The CDR3 DNA is TGTGCCAGCAGCCCCCGACGGGGCCGGGAGTACAATGAGCAGTTCTTC.

This clonotype was observed many times. The chain combines TRBV29-1 with TRBJ2-3; possibly TRBD1 for D (6 bases). Germline V gene sequence: CDR1 SQVTM, CDR2 ANQGSEA. The CDR3 consists of 13 residues. The V gene lost 4 bases and the J gene lost 0 bases, with 8 bases spanning the gap. CDR3 DNA: TGCAGCGTTGCAACAGGGAGCACAGATACGCAGTATTTT. This sequence encodes CSVATGSTDTQYF.

The V call is TRBV9, the J call TRBJ2-5; possibly TRBD2 for D (5 bases). Trimming removed 0 bases at V and 1 base at J, with 10 bases between. The CDR3 is 15 amino acids. Per the germline V gene, CDR1 is SGDLS and CDR2 is YYNGEE. The DNA of the CDR3 is TGTGCCAGCAGCGTAGCTGGTCGGGGCCAAGAGACCCAGTACTTC. As protein: CASSVAGRGQETQYF.

Only a few counts were recorded for this clonotype. The chain is built from TRBV6-2 or TRBV6-3 and TRBJ2-3; 10 nucleotides agree with TRBD1. V gave up 2 bases and J gave up 4 bases; unmatched junction bases: 6. Per germline, CDR1 MNHEY and CDR2 SVGEGT. This CDR3 has 16 residues. The DNA of the CDR3 is TGTGCCAGCAGTTACCCCCCGGGACAGGGGTCAGATACGCAGTATTTT. Its protein product is CASSYPPGQGSDTQYF.

The CDR3 region is CASSETRQGLSPLHF. The DNA for the CDR3 is TGTGCCAGCAGTGAGACCAGACAGGGGCTATCACCCCTCCACTTT. V usage is TRBV6-1 and J usage is TRBJ1-6; 8 bases agree with TRBD1. The CDR3 has 15 residues. Trimming cost V 3 bases and J 10 bases; bases outside gene matches: 8. Germline lookup yields CDR1 MNHNS and CDR2 SASEGT.

This clonotype was detected only a few times. This sequence joins TRBV12-3 or TRBV12-4 and TRBJ2-1, with 11 bases matching TRBD2. The length of the CDR3 is 14 residues. With 7 bases clipped from V and 4 bases from J, the junction kept 3 bases outside the gene matches. DNA for the CDR3: TGTGCCAGCACCGTAGCGGGAGGGTACAATGAGCAGTTCTTC. It is translated as CASTVAGGYNEQFF.

This clonotype was seen at least ten times. This chain uses TRBV21-1 with TRBJ2-1; the DNA was not used to check the table's D call, TRBD1. TRBV21-1 is designated a pseudogene. This CDR3 comprises 20 residues. The CDR3 DNA sequence: TGTGCCAGCAGCAAAGCCCGGACAGGGAGGGAGCGCACAACCTACAATGAGCAGTTCTTC. Translation: CASSKARTGRERTTYNEQFF.

This clonotype was picked up many times. The genes are TRBV23-1 and TRBJ2-2, with 9 bases matching TRBD1. TRBV23-1 is reported as an ORF; its role is uncertain. Losses at the gene ends were 2 bases for V and 0 bases for J; bases not matched to a gene: 1. The CDR3 covers 16 residues. Written as DNA, the CDR3 is TGCGCCAGCAGTCAAAGACAGGGGGCGAACACCGGGGAGCTGTTTTTT. Protein sequence: CASSQRQGANTGELFF.

This clonotype was picked up a small number of times. The chain combines TRBV29-1 with TRBJ2-7; D gene uncertain. Trimming left V 0 bases short and J 2 bases short, with 8 bases between. Germline loops: CDR1 SQVTM, CDR2 ANQGSEA. CDR3 length: 13 amino acids. CDR3 region: CSVEEDGTYEQYF. As DNA, the CDR3 is TGCAGCGTTGAAGAAGATGGGACCTACGAGCAGTACTTC.

This chain uses TRBV6-2 or TRBV6-3 with TRBJ1-4; maybe TRBD1 (5 bases). The CDR3 covers 16 residues. Between the trimmed V and J ends, which lost 4 bases and 0 bases, there was a span of 12 bases. CDR1 is MNHEY and CDR2 is SVGEGT in the germline V gene. The CDR3, as DNA: TGTGCCAGCAGTTTAGGGGACGGCGCAACTAATGAAAAACTGTTTTTT. Its protein is CASSLGDGATNEKLFF.

This clonotype was picked up many times. This chain uses TRBV27 with TRBJ2-7; 7 bases align to TRBD2. V was pared by 2 bases and J by 4 bases, with 2 bases of the junction left unmatched. CDR1 is MNHEY and CDR2 is SMNVEV in the germline V gene (reference sequence). There are 13 residues in the CDR3. The CDR3 coding sequence is TGTGCCAGCAGTTTAAGCGGGGTATACGAGCAGTACTTC. Protein: CASSLSGVYEQYF.

The chain has TRBV13 and TRBJ2-7, with TRBD2 identical over 11 bases. CDR3 length: 18 residues. The germline CDR1 and CDR2 sequences are PRHDT and FYEKMQ (reference sequence). V dropped 4 bases and J dropped 4; count of bases not matched to a gene: 15. This CDR3 is CASSSGTSGTSFGYEQYF. In nucleotides, the CDR3 is TGTGCCAGCAGCTCCGGGACTAGCGGAACCTCTTTCGGATACGAGCAGTACTTC.

This clonotype was counted between two and nine times. The V call is TRBV6-4, the J call TRBJ2-3; D assignment may be TRBD1 or TRBD2 (5 bases each). Germline V gene lookup returns CDR1 MRHNA and CDR2 SNTAGT. With 2 bases removed from V and 2 bases from J, the gap between germline ends came to 11 bases. The CDR3 is made up of 15 amino acids. The CDR3 DNA sequence: TGTGCCAGCAGTGACACCACCGGGACCACAGATACGCAGTATTTT. Translating it yields CASSDTTGTTDTQYF.

This rearrangement joins TRBV4-1 to TRBJ2-7; D is perhaps TRBD1 (6 bases). V dropped 0 bases and J dropped 3 bases, with 15 bases sitting between them. Germline CDR1 MGHRA, CDR2 YSYEKL. This CDR3 spans 16 amino acids. CDR3 sequence reads: CASSQEETGSLYEQYF. CDR3 nucleotides: TGCGCCAGCAGCCAAGAAGAGACAGGATCTCTCTACGAGCAGTACTTC.

The V and J genes are TRBV7-3 and TRBJ2-1; 13 positions match TRBD2. This CDR3 spans 22 amino acids. V was clipped by 5 bases and J by 0 bases; unmatched bases: 19. The germline gives CDR1 SGHTA, CDR2 FQGTGA. CDR3 sequence (DNA): TGTGCCAGCAGCATCGGACTAGCGGGAGTAGCCGCGAAATCCAGCTCCTACAATGAGCAGTTCTTC. The encoded protein is CASSIGLAGVAAKSSSYNEQFF.